The T cell receptor (beta chain) under discussion was sequenced for a study of vaccination effects on CD4 cells after COVID-19. Study-wide results and caveats: Just 1 of 255 vaccine-induced clones in healthy recipients was cross-reactive.

Profiling relied on immunoSEQ multiplex PCR, and the TCRdb table lists in-frame clones only, not all of them. The table has tens of thousands of clones, about 66% seen once; the top ten hold approximately 8.9%. V shed 2 bases and J shed 0 bases, with 4 bases lying between them. The CDR3 contains 13 residues. Germline-derived CDR1 and CDR2 are SEHNR and FQNEAQ (reference sequence). Regarding this clone: Its target is unknown.

ViraFEST expansion of antigen-specific CD4+ T cells with viral peptide pools preceded sequencing. Culture lasted around eleven days before CD4+ T cell isolation. Vaccine administered to participants consisted of two doses of either BNT162b2 or mRNA-1273. Cells had half their medium changed to IL-2 medium on days 3 and 7. This chain connects TRBV7-9 to TRBJ1-1; D not certain. This TCR was sampled from a human donor who received a COVID-19 vaccine. Source: CD4+ T cells from PBMCs cultured with SARS-CoV-2 spike peptides, taken after COVID-19 vaccination. As DNA, the CDR3 is TGTGCCAGCAGCTTACAGCTGAACACTGAAGCTTTCTTT. Translation: CASSLQLNTEAFF.